Each of the 10 T cell receptor beta chains below was sequenced from the same sample in a study of brain metastases from non-small cell lung cancer. Repertoires were generated with immunoSEQ multiplex PCR, while TCRdb's copy carries only in-frame clones and drops some. The sample holds approximately 2,700 clones, roughly 88% seen once. The sequenced sample consisted of primary lung tumor tissue. The receptors shown here come from a donor at least 40 years old with non-small cell lung cancer.

The sample holds one count of this clone. The V and J genes are TRBV5-8 and TRBJ2-3; TRBD1 agrees at 9 bases. Germline CDR1 SGHTS, CDR2 YDEGEE. V was pared by 2 bases and J by 2 bases, with 3 bases of the junction left unmatched. This CDR3 has 15 amino acids. CDR3 in amino acids: CASSFGTGITDTQYF. As DNA, the CDR3 is TGTGCCAGCAGCTTCGGGACAGGGATCACAGATACGCAGTATTTT.

J is TRBJ2-7 and V is TRBV24-1, with TRBD2 as a possible D gene (5 bases). V shed 8 bases and J shed 3 bases, with 13 bases lying between them. Germline CDR1 KGHDR, CDR2 SFDVKD. The CDR3 totals 13 residues. The CDR3 bases are TGTGCCACCATCGTGGGAGTAAGCTACGAGCAGTACTTC. Protein: CATIVGVSYEQYF.

This clone was recorded once. This sequence joins TRBV1 and TRBJ2-1; the D call of TRBD1 is as the table states it, not checked on the DNA. TRBV1 is a documented pseudogene. This CDR3 has 14 amino acids. CDR3 DNA: TGCACCAGCAGCCAAACCAGGCCCTGCCCTGAGCAGTTCTTC. Its translation is CTSSQTRPCPEQFF.

The chain joins TRBV7-9 to TRBJ2-7, with 7 positions matching TRBD2. The CDR3 is 13 residues long. Germline CDR1 is SEHNR and CDR2 is FQNEAQ (reference sequence). The V gene end was trimmed by 4 bases and the J gene end by 6 bases; junction bases not matched to a gene: 6. CDR3 sequence (DNA): TGTGCCAGCAGCTCCGGCGGGGGTCTCGAGCAGTACTTC. Translating gives CASSSGGGLEQYF.

The chain recombines TRBV30 with TRBJ2-2; 10 positions match TRBD2. CDR3 length: 16 residues. CDR1 and CDR2 (germline): GTSNPN, SVGIG (reference sequence). The ends lost 3 bases at V and 8 bases at J; junction bases unmatched: 12. CDR3 nucleotide sequence: TGTGCCTGGAGGATAAGCGGGAGGGTCCTCACTGGGGAGCTGTTTTTT. It is translated as CAWRISGRVLTGELFF.

The CDR3 coding sequence is TGCGCCAGCAGCCCGGATTCGCCGCGTAATGAGCAGTTCTTC. Translated, it gives CASSPDSPRNEQFF. The J gene is TRBJ2-1, the V gene TRBV5-1; the D is unclear. Germline lookup yields CDR1 SGHRS and CDR2 YFSETQ. Trimming shortened V by 4 bases and J by 7 bases, and 15 bases separated the two germline ends. CDR3 size: 14 residues.

The chain has TRBV19 and TRBJ1-1, with D possibly matching TRBD1 (6 bases). The ends were cut back, 10 bases at V and 2 bases at J, with 23 bases in the middle. This CDR3 is 16 amino acids long. Germline V gene lookup returns CDR1 LNHDA and CDR2 SQIVND (reference sequence). The CDR3 loop reads CANTLNRGATNTEAFF. The DNA for the CDR3 is TGTGCCAATACCCTTAATCGGGGGGCGACCAACACTGAAGCTTTCTTT.

The J gene is TRBJ1-2, the V gene TRBV12-5; perhaps TRBD1 as D (6 bases). Per the germline V gene, CDR1 is LGHNT and CDR2 is FRNRAP. V was cut by 5 bases and J by 5 bases, with 12 bases left in between. This CDR3 is built from 13 residues. The CDR3 DNA follows: TGTGCTAGTGGTACCGGGACACAATATGGCTACACCTTC. Residues: CASGTGTQYGYTF.

With respect to this clone: A read error may account for a junction end that differs from germline. This sample also contains other DNA sequences that code for the same CDR3. This chain uses TRBV9 with TRBJ1-5, with 9 bases lining up with TRBD1. Germline CDR1 and CDR2: SGDLS and YYNGEE. The CDR3 is made up of 14 amino acids. CDR3 loop: CASSGQGGNQPQHF. The CDR3 DNA is TGTGCCAGCAGCGGACAGGGGGGCAATCAACCCCAGCATTTT.

In this sample, this clone turned up once. The chain recombines TRBV5-1 with TRBJ2-3; no clear D. Germline V gene sequence: CDR1 SGHRS, CDR2 YFSETQ. There are 14 residues in the CDR3. Trimming cost V 4 bases and J 2 bases, with 11 bases left between them. CDR3 in DNA: TGCGCCAGCAGCCCCCTGGTAGTCACAGATACGCAGTATTTT. Translated: CASSPLVVTDTQYF.